A selection of T cell receptor beta chains follows, all from one sample in a study of PD-L1 blockade in urothelial cancer. Profiled with immunoSEQ multiplex PCR; TCRdb holds only in-frame clones, not every one. The sample carries approximately 58,000 clones, over 75% recorded once. The sequencing used PBMCs, collected around atezolizumab (anti-PD-L1) treatment. The receptors were sampled from an older man with urothelial cancer. Both conserved end residues are part of each CDR3. The D gene is left open where the match is weak. Clone sizes are given selectively: once, few, many, or a class where the clone is expanded.

cdr3_length,d_call,v_call,j_call,clone_size,cdr3_aa,cdr3_nt
12,NA,TRBV28,TRBJ2-1,NA,CASSGRLNEQFF,TGTGCCAGCAGCGGGAGACTCAATGAGCAGTTCTTC
16,NA,TRBV5-6,TRBJ1-3,NA,CASSFEGRTSGNTIYF,TGTGCCAGCAGCTTTGAGGGGAGGACCTCTGGAAACACCATATATTTT
14,NA,TRBV6-1,TRBJ1-2,NA,CASREEGRNYGYTF,TGTGCCAGCAGGGAGGAGGGGCGTAACTATGGCTACACCTTC
13,TRBD1,TRBV6-1,TRBJ2-1,NA,CASSKDRGHEQFF,TGTGCCAGCAGTAAGGACAGGGGCCATGAGCAGTTCTTC
15,TRBD2,TRBV12-5,TRBJ2-3,NA,CASGLGGGGTDTQYF,TGTGCTAGTGGTTTGGGCGGGGGGGGAACAGATACGCAGTATTTT
17,NA,TRBV10-3,TRBJ1-3,NA,CAISLNPSSGVRNTIYF,TGTGCCATCAGTCTGAATCCGAGTTCGGGGGTTCGAAACACCATATATTTT
14,TRBD2,TRBV30,TRBJ2-7,NA,CAWTSGTSPYEQYF,TGTGCCTGGACCTCCGGGACTAGCCCCTACGAGCAGTACTTC
15,TRBD1,TRBV6-1,TRBJ1-1,NA,CASSEMGQLNTEAFF,TGTGCCAGCAGTGAAATGGGACAGCTGAACACTGAAGCTTTCTTT
13,TRBD1,TRBV5-1,TRBJ2-5,NA,CASSPGTGETQYF,TGCGCCAGCAGCCCCGGGACAGGAGAGACCCAGTACTTC
14,TRBD1,TRBV18,TRBJ1-1,once,CASSPGQGETEAFF,TGTGCCAGCTCACCAGGACAGGGTGAGACTGAAGCTTTCTTT
17,TRBD2,TRBV5-1,TRBJ2-2,NA,CASSAGTSGTNTGELFF,TGCGCCAGCAGCGCCGGGACTAGCGGCACGAACACCGGGGAGCTGTTTTTT
14,TRBD1,TRBV5-1,TRBJ1-5,NA,CASSFGTGGQPQHF,TGCGCCAGCAGCTTTGGGACAGGCGGTCAGCCCCAGCATTTT
14,TRBD1,TRBV7-3,TRBJ1-1,NA,CASSPDRGHTEAFF,TGTGCCAGCAGCCCTGACAGGGGGCACACTGAAGCTTTCTTT
14,NA,TRBV4-2,TRBJ1-5,few,CASSITSEGGPQHF,TGTGCCAGCAGCATAACCTCGGAGGGAGGGCCCCAGCATTTT
17,TRBD1,TRBV19,TRBJ2-2,once,CASSIPRTGGATGELFF,TGTGCCAGTAGTATACCACGGACAGGAGGAGCCACCGGGGAGCTGTTTTTT
15,NA,TRBV2,TRBJ2-6,NA,CASSDRGTGANVLTF,TGTGCCAGCAGTGATCGGGGAACTGGGGCCAACGTCCTGACTTTC
17,TRBD2,TRBV7-8,TRBJ2-1,NA,CASSLWVGRERYNEQFF,TGTGCCAGCAGCTTATGGGTTGGGCGGGAGCGTTACAATGAGCAGTTCTTC
15,NA,TRBV19,TRBJ2-7,many,CASSVNAGSRYEQYF,TGTGCCAGTAGTGTGAACGCCGGGAGCCGCTACGAGCAGTACTTC
15,NA,TRBV15,TRBJ2-7,NA,CATSRDLLREGEQYF,TGTGCCACCAGCAGAGACCTTTTAAGAGAGGGCGAGCAGTACTTC
15,NA,TRBV14,TRBJ1-1,NA,CASSQDAGEHTEAFF,TGTGCCAGCAGCCAAGATGCTGGAGAGCACACTGAAGCTTTCTTT
13,NA,TRBV5-1,TRBJ2-5,NA,CASSLPGQETQYF,TGCGCCAGCAGCTTGCCAGGGCAAGAGACCCAGTACTTC
13,NA,TRBV6-5,TRBJ2-7,NA,CASRKTATYEQYF,TGTGCCAGCAGAAAGACAGCGACCTACGAGCAGTACTTC
16,TRBD1,TRBV11-1,TRBJ2-7,NA,CASSLDGDRISYEQYF,TGTGCCAGCAGCTTAGACGGGGACAGGATCTCCTACGAGCAGTACTTC
14,NA,TRBV11-2,TRBJ1-2,NA,CASTLARGSYGYTF,TGTGCCAGCACCCTCGCCCGGGGTAGCTATGGCTACACCTTC
20,TRBD2,TRBV19,TRBJ2-4,NA,CASSIPRGTSGRGAKNIQYF,TGTGCCAGTAGTATACCCCGCGGGACTAGCGGGAGGGGGGCCAAAAACATTCAGTACTTC
14,TRBD2,TRBV6-1,TRBJ2-3,NA,CASSEAGGMDTQYF,TGTGCCAGCAGTGAAGCGGGGGGGATGGATACGCAGTATTTT
16,TRBD2,TRBV7-9,TRBJ2-3,NA,CASSLGASGSTDTQYF,TGTGCCAGCAGCTTAGGGGCTAGCGGTAGCACAGATACGCAGTATTTT
11,NA,TRBV6-5,TRBJ2-1,NA,CASSSSNEQFF,TGTGCCAGCAGTTCGAGTAATGAGCAGTTCTTC
18,TRBD1,TRBV5-6,TRBJ1-2,NA,CASSSMPGTGSYPYGYTF,TGTGCCAGCAGCAGTATGCCCGGGACAGGGTCCTATCCCTATGGCTACACCTTC
14,NA,TRBV7-9,TRBJ1-2,NA,CASSLSGGNYGYTF,TGTGCCAGCAGCTTATCGGGAGGTAACTATGGCTACACCTTC
15,NA,TRBV6-1,TRBJ1-2,once,CASRENPGIKYGYTF,TGTGCCAGCAGGGAAAACCCCGGGATTAAATATGGCTACACCTTC
14,TRBD1,TRBV5-1,TRBJ1-4,NA,CASRPTGLNEKLFF,TGCGCCAGCAGACCGACAGGGCTAAATGAAAAACTGTTTTTT
16,TRBD1,TRBV5-5,TRBJ1-1,NA,CASSLGVTGTWTEAFF,TGTGCCAGCAGCTTGGGGGTGACAGGGACGTGGACTGAAGCTTTCTTT
13,NA,TRBV19,TRBJ1-1,NA,CASSEGWGTEAFF,TGTGCCAGTAGTGAGGGATGGGGCACTGAAGCTTTCTTT
14,TRBD2,TRBV5-1,TRBJ2-1,NA,CASSLLAIDNEQFF,TGCGCCAGCAGCTTACTAGCGATAGACAATGAGCAGTTCTTC
15,TRBD2,TRBV11-2,TRBJ2-3,NA,CASSLAGGNTDTQYF,TGTGCCAGCAGCTTAGCGGGAGGGAACACAGATACGCAGTATTTT
13,NA,TRBV2,TRBJ2-3,NA,CASSEFGRDTQYF,TGTGCCAGCAGTGAGTTCGGCAGGGATACGCAGTATTTT
13,NA,TRBV18,TRBJ1-1,NA,CASSPIVGTEAFF,TGTGCCAGCTCACCCATAGTCGGCACTGAAGCTTTCTTT
16,TRBD2,TRBV5-4,TRBJ2-5,once,CASSLELAGGQETQYF,TGTGCCAGCAGCTTGGAGTTAGCGGGAGGCCAAGAGACCCAGTACTTC
14,NA,TRBV5-5,TRBJ1-5,once,CASSFEQYNQPQHF,TGTGCCAGCAGCTTTGAACAGTATAATCAGCCCCAGCATTTT
12,NA,TRBV5-5,TRBJ2-2,NA,CASSPGFGELFF,TGTGCCAGCAGCCCGGGTTTCGGGGAGCTGTTTTTT
16,NA,TRBV4-1,TRBJ1-1,NA,CASSQDQLETNTEAFF,TGCGCCAGCAGCCAAGATCAACTAGAGACAAACACTGAAGCTTTCTTT
17,NA,TRBV7-2,TRBJ1-4,once,CASSLVGGRGGNEKLFF,TGTGCCAGCAGCTTAGTTGGCGGGCGCGGAGGTAATGAAAAACTGTTTTTT
13,NA,TRBV2,TRBJ1-1,NA,CASSESGLGEAFF,TGTGCCAGCAGTGAATCAGGGTTGGGTGAAGCTTTCTTT
14,TRBD2,TRBV11-2,TRBJ2-1,NA,CASSPSGRYNEQFF,TGTGCCAGCAGCCCTAGCGGGAGATACAATGAGCAGTTCTTC
15,TRBD2,TRBV19,TRBJ2-7,NA,CASSDPGTSPHEQYF,TGTGCCAGTAGTGATCCAGGGACTAGCCCTCACGAGCAGTACTTC
16,NA,TRBV28,TRBJ2-2,NA,CASSSQGLSYTGELFF,TGTGCCAGCAGTTCCCAGGGACTGAGCTACACCGGGGAGCTGTTTTTT
16,TRBD2,TRBV9,TRBJ2-3,NA,CASSVVAGGRLDTQYF,TGTGCCAGCAGCGTCGTAGCGGGAGGGCGATTGGATACGCAGTATTTT
11,NA,TRBV20-1,TRBJ2-5,NA,CSARNGETQYF,TGCAGTGCAAGAAACGGAGAGACCCAGTACTTC